The subject of this entry is one TCR beta chain. No antigen is known for it. A read error may account for a junction end that differs from germline. These data belong to a study of regulatory T cells in long-lasting Graves disease. Findings of the study overall: TCR diversity was lower in persistent than newly diagnosed Graves' disease.

Time point here: newly diagnosed GD, antithyroid drugs for less than 3 months. The TCR library was made from RNA that had been extracted from PBMCs in TRIzol. Diagnosing Graves' disease relied on the American Thyroid Association guidelines. CDR1 is KGHSH and CDR2 is LQKENI in the germline V gene. The CDR3 loop spans 15 amino acids. HTBI primers from iRepertoire and Arm-PCR of CDR3 regions yielded the TCR beta libraries. In the authors' workflow: Spanning all samples, the identified segments comprised 60 to 70 TRBV and some 14 TRBJ. TCRdb re-called the multiplex PCR reads through MiXCR, storing one row per CDR3 protein. In this record, the V and J calls reflect TCRdb's handling and not the investigators' own analysis. The repertoire holds 500,000 to 700,000 distinct CDR3 sequences, with about 16% as singletons. The sample also formed part of further work on T cells in Graves' hyperthyroidism and ophthalmopathy.

The TCR originated in a woman in her 30s with Graves disease. The chain combines TRBV18 with TRBJ2-7; maybe TRBD2 (5 bases). Sequenced here: peripheral blood mononuclear cells (PBMCs), sampled at new diagnosis, from a patient treated with antithyroid drugs. The CDR3 loop reads CASSPHVGSTYVQYF. The CDR3 DNA is TGTGCCAGCTCACCACATGTAGGGAGTACCTACGTGCAGTACTTC. The complete variable domain, with remaining parts taken from reference TRBV18 and TRBJ2-7, reads NAGVMQNPRHLVRRRGQEARLRCSPMKGHSHVYWYRQLPEEGLKFMVYLQKENIIDESGMPKERFSAEFPKEGPSILRIQQVVRGDSAAYFCASSPHVGSTYVQYFGPGTRLTVT.